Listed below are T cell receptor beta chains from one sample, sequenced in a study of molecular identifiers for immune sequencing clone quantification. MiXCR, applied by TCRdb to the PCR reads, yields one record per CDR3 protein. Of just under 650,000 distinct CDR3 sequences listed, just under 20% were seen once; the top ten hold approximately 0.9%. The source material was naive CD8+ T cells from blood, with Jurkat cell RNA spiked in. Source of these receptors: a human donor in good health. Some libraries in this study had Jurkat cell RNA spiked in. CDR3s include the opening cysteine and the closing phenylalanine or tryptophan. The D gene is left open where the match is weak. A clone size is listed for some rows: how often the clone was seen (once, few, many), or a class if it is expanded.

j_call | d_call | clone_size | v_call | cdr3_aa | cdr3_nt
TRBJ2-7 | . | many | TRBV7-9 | CASSLALSQGTYEQYF | TGTGCCAGCAGCTTAGCGTTGTCCCAGGGCACCTACGAGCAGTACTTC
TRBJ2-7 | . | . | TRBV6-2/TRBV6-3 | CASSRGAAWGEQYF | TGTGCCAGCAGCCGAGGGGCTGCGTGGGGCGAGCAGTACTTC
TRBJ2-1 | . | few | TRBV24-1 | CATSDFLQFNNEQFF | TGTGCCACCAGTGATTTCTTACAGTTTAACAATGAGCAGTTCTTC
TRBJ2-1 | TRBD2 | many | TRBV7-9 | CASSPPGGAYNEQFF | TGTGCCAGCAGCCCCCCGGGAGGCGCTTACAATGAGCAGTTCTTC
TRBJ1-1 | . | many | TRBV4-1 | CASSQGVSRVNTEAFF | TGCGCCAGCAGCCAAGGGGTGAGCAGGGTGAACACTGAAGCTTTCTTT
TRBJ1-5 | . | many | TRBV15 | CATGAEGVNQPQHF | TGTGCCACCGGGGCCGAGGGGGTAAATCAGCCCCAGCATTTT
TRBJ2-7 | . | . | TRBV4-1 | CASSPTGGRENYEQYF | TGCGCCAGCAGCCCCACCGGGGGCAGGGAGAATTACGAGCAGTACTTC
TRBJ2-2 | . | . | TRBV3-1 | CASSHPHDSYTGELFF | TGTGCCAGCAGCCATCCACACGACAGCTACACCGGGGAGCTGTTTTTT
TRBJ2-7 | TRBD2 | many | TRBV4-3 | CASSQNLAGVYEQYF | TGCGCCAGCAGCCAGAACCTAGCGGGGGTGTACGAGCAGTACTTC
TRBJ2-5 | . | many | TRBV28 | CASSFPGEGQETQYF | TGTGCCAGCAGTTTCCCGGGAGAAGGACAAGAGACCCAGTACTTC
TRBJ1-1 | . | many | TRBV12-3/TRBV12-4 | CASSPAVSVFTEAFF | TGTGCCAGCAGCCCCGCGGTCAGTGTTTTCACTGAAGCTTTCTTT
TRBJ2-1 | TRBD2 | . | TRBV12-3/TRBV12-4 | CASSPTSGGNYNEQFF | TGTGCCAGCAGCCCGACTAGCGGGGGGAATTACAATGAGCAGTTCTTC
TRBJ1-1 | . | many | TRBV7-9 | CASSKSVGMNTEAFF | TGTGCCAGCAGCAAGAGTGTAGGAATGAACACTGAAGCTTTCTTT
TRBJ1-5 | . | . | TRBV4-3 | CASSQDPGTQPQHF | TGCGCCAGCAGCCAAGATCCGGGTACTCAGCCCCAGCATTTT
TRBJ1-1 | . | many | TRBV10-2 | CASSEFVGMNTEAFF | TGCGCCAGCAGTGAGTTCGTGGGCATGAACACTGAAGCTTTCTTT
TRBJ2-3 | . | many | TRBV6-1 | CASSEGLVRMSTDTQYF | TGTGCCAGCAGTGAAGGCTTGGTCCGGATGTCCACAGATACGCAGTATTTT